The 20 T cell receptor beta chains below come from one sample, sequenced in a study of T cell clones after liver transplantation. Repertoires were generated with immunoSEQ multiplex PCR, while TCRdb's copy carries only in-frame clones and drops some. This sample has over 50,000 clones, with less than 90% found just once. Sample: CD8+ T cells from blood, taken 12 months after liver transplant. The origin of the receptors is a human patient who received a liver transplant. A subset of T cells may come from the graft donor.

The chain joins TRBV6-5 to TRBJ1-1; D is unresolved. Looked up from germline, CDR1 is MNHEY and CDR2 is SVGAGI. This CDR3 is 13 amino acids long. V shed 2 bases and J shed 1 base, with 5 bases lying between them. CDR3 in DNA: TGTGCCAGCAGTTACGGACCGAACACTGAAGCTTTCTTT. It codes for CASSYGPNTEAFF.

This chain links TRBV19 with TRBJ2-1; D is unresolved. V lost 3 bases to trimming and J lost 4 bases, with 7 bases between them. The germline V gene encodes CDR1 LNHDA and CDR2 SQIVND (reference sequence). The CDR3 extends over 13 amino acids. Here the CDR3 DNA reads TGTGCCAGTAGTATTGCCCCATACAATGAGCAGTTCTTC. This gives the protein CASSIAPYNEQFF.

For the CDR3, the DNA is TGTGCCAGCAGCCGGACTAGCGGATCCTCCTACAATGAGCAGTTCTTC. Amino acids: CASSRTSGSSYNEQFF. J is TRBJ2-1 and V is TRBV4-2; 10 nucleotides line up with TRBD2. Germline V gives CDR1 LGHNA, CDR2 YNFKEQ. Germline trimming cut 4 bases from V and 0 bases from J; bases unmatched to any gene: 3. The CDR3 covers 16 residues.

The chain joins TRBV5-1 to TRBJ2-1; 9 positions match TRBD2. The CDR3 runs to 15 residues. V lost 0 bases to trimming and J lost 3 bases; unmatched junction nucleotides: 1. Germline CDR1 and CDR2: SGHRS and YFSETQ. Written as DNA, the CDR3 is TGCGCCAGCAGCTTGGAACTAGCGGGCTACAATGAGCAGTTCTTC. Its protein is CASSLELAGYNEQFF.

This chain uses TRBV19 with TRBJ2-1; D unclear. The length of the CDR3 is 15 residues. V dropped 4 bases and J dropped 0 bases, with 10 bases sitting between them. Germline V lookup: CDR1 LNHDA, CDR2 SQIVND (reference sequence). CDR3 bases: TGTGCCAGTAGTAAAACTCGAAGCTCCTACAATGAGCAGTTCTTC. Translation: CASSKTRSSYNEQFF.

This chain uses TRBV7-6 with TRBJ1-5; maybe TRBD1 (6 bases). V lost 5 bases, J lost 6 bases, and 14 bases lay in between. The germline V gene encodes CDR1 SGHVS and CDR2 FNYEAQ. The CDR3 consists of 14 residues. The DNA for the CDR3 is TGTGCCAGCAGCCGTGACGGGGGCACTCAGCCCCAGCATTTT. It yields the protein CASSRDGGTQPQHF.

The J gene is TRBJ1-5, the V gene TRBV6-1; weak D call: TRBD1 (5 bases). CDR1 and CDR2 (germline): MNHNS, SASEGT. The CDR3 runs to 14 residues. With 4 bases removed from V and 3 bases from J, the gap between germline ends came to 10 bases. For the CDR3, the DNA is TGTGCCAGCAGTGTGACAGCCTTCAATCAGCCCCAGCATTTT. Its protein is CASSVTAFNQPQHF.

The chain combines TRBV19 with TRBJ1-1, with D unresolved. The ends were cut back, 5 bases at V and 6 bases at J, with 7 bases in the middle. CDR1 is LNHDA and CDR2 is SQIVND in the germline V gene (reference sequence). The CDR3 is 11 amino acids. The CDR3 sequence: CASSVGPEAFF. CDR3 nucleotides: TGTGCCAGTAGTGTAGGACCTGAAGCTTTCTTT.

The chain is built from TRBV30 and TRBJ1-5; D not resolved. Trimming shortened V by 8 bases and J by 4 bases, and 15 bases separated the two germline ends. CDR3 length: 13 residues. Germline V lookup: CDR1 GTSNPN, CDR2 SVGIG (reference sequence). CDR3 nucleotide sequence: TGTGCCGCCGGGGTCTCTAGAAATCAGCCCCAGCATTTT. It is translated as CAAGVSRNQPQHF.

The table lists this clone with a count of one. This chain joins TRBV7-8 and TRBJ2-3, with D possibly being TRBD2 (5 bases). Germline V gene lookup returns CDR1 SGHVS and CDR2 FQNEAQ. Trimming removed 6 bases at V and 2 bases at J, with 12 bases between. The CDR3 runs 14 residues. CDR3 loop: CASRGLGVTDTQYF. The CDR3 DNA sequence: TGTGCCAGCAGGGGCCTGGGAGTCACAGATACGCAGTATTTT.

The gene calls are TRBV5-4 and TRBJ2-7; 7 bases are shared with TRBD1. With 3 bases clipped from V and 3 bases from J, the junction kept 6 bases outside the gene matches. Germline V gene sequence: CDR1 SGHNT, CDR2 YYREEE (reference sequence). CDR3 length: 14 residues. The CDR3 spells CASSYGTANYEQYF. The CDR3 region has the DNA TGTGCCAGCAGCTACGGGACAGCTAACTACGAGCAGTACTTC. Using reference TRBV5-4 and TRBJ2-7 for the parts outside the CDR3, the full variable domain is ETGVTQSPTHLIKTRGQQVTLRCSSQSGHNTVSWYQQALGQGPQFIFQYYREEENGRGNFPPRFSGLQFPNYSSELNVNALELDDSALYLCASSYGTANYEQYFGPGTRLTVT.

The J gene is TRBJ1-1, the V gene TRBV4-3, with D possibly being TRBD1 (5 bases). The germline V and J ends were trimmed by 3 bases and 0 bases, with 23 bases remaining between them. The CDR3 extends over 19 amino acids. The germline gives CDR1 LGHNA, CDR2 YSLEER. DNA for the CDR3: TGCGCCAGCAGCCAGGCCTGGGGATTCCTGGGGGTCCTGAACACTGAAGCTTTCTTT. Protein sequence: CASSQAWGFLGVLNTEAFF.

The CDR3 sequence: CASSLDGTENYGYTF. DNA for the CDR3: TGTGCCAGCAGCTTGGATGGGACGGAGAACTATGGCTACACCTTC. This chain joins TRBV5-5 and TRBJ1-2; tentative D call: TRBD1 (5 bases). CDR1 SGHKS and CDR2 YYEKEE come from the germline V gene (reference sequence). This CDR3 has 15 amino acids. V was shortened by 0 bases and J by 2 bases, with 11 bases between the two germline ends.

V usage is TRBV27 and J usage is TRBJ2-6; D is ambiguous. V was cut by 6 bases and J by 0 bases, with 15 bases left in between. Per germline, CDR1 MNHEY and CDR2 SMNVEV (reference sequence). This CDR3 has 17 residues. The CDR3 DNA reads TGTGCCAGCAGGGAACTTCAAGACGGCTCTGGGGCCAACGTCCTGACTTTC. It encodes CASRELQDGSGANVLTF.

This sequence joins TRBV4-1 and TRBJ2-7; D gene ambiguous. CDR3 length: 14 amino acids. The germline V gene encodes CDR1 MGHRA and CDR2 YSYEKL. V lost 7 bases and J lost 1, with 14 bases in between. The CDR3 coding sequence is TGCGCCAGCACGCCGTGGGTGGGATCCTACGAGCAGTACTTC. Protein product: CASTPWVGSYEQYF.

The CDR3 reads CASRAGATEAFF. CDR3 in DNA: TGTGCCAGCAGGGCGGGAGCCACTGAAGCTTTCTTT. The genes are TRBV6-5 and TRBJ1-1; D not certain. V was clipped by 6 bases and J by 4 bases, with 9 bases between them. Looked up from germline, CDR1 is MNHEY and CDR2 is SVGAGI. The CDR3 extends over 12 amino acids.

This chain joins TRBV19 and TRBJ1-2; the match to TRBD1 covers 7 bases. Germline CDR1 reads LNHDA; CDR2 reads SQIVND (reference sequence). The V segment lost 7 bases and the J segment 5 bases; nucleotides outside the gene matches: 25. The CDR3 consists of 19 residues. The CDR3 is CASIPPLSWDSPAPYGYTF. The CDR3 DNA reads as TGTGCCAGTATCCCCCCCCTATCTTGGGACAGCCCTGCCCCTTATGGCTACACCTTC.

On this clone: A much larger clone differs from this one at a single base, so this may be a read error. V usage is TRBV18 and J usage is TRBJ1-1; D is ambiguous. The CDR3 covers 12 residues. Germline CDR1 reads KGHSH; CDR2 reads LQKENI. V was pared by 2 bases and J by 1 base, with 2 bases between. The CDR3 spells CASSPGNTEAFF. In DNA, the CDR3 is TGTGCCAGCTCACCAGGGAACACTGAAGCTTTCTTT. The full variable domain, completed using reference TRBV18 and TRBJ1-1, is NAGVMQNPRHLVRRRGQEARLRCSPMKGHSHVYWYRQLPEEGLKFMVYLQKENIIDESGMPKERFSAEFPKEGPSILRIQQVVRGDSAAYFCASSPGNTEAFFGQGTRLTVV.

The chain employs TRBV4-3 and TRBJ2-1; tentative D call: TRBD1 (5 bases). V was clipped by 0 bases and J by 4 bases, with 10 bases between them. The CDR3 extends over 15 amino acids. Germline CDR1 LGHNA, CDR2 YSLEER. The CDR3 DNA follows: TGCGCCAGCAGCCAAGACAGGGCTGGATACAATGAGCAGTTCTTC. Translated: CASSQDRAGYNEQFF.

The V and J genes are TRBV2 and TRBJ2-3; 15 positions match TRBD2. Per the germline V gene, CDR1 is SNHLY and CDR2 is FYNNEI. With 10 bases clipped from V and 2 bases from J, the junction kept 7 bases outside the gene matches. The CDR3 has 16 amino acids. Written as DNA, the CDR3 is TGTGCCATCCTCGGGACTAGCGGGAGGACCACAGATACGCAGTATTTT. As protein: CAILGTSGRTTDTQYF. The whole variable domain, filled in from reference TRBV2 and TRBJ2-3, reads EPEVTQTPSHQVTQMGQEVILRCVPISNHLYFYWYRQILGQKVEFLVSFYNNEISEKSEIFDDQFSVERPDGSNFTLKIRSTKLEDSAMYFCAILGTSGRTTDTQYFGPGTRLTVL.